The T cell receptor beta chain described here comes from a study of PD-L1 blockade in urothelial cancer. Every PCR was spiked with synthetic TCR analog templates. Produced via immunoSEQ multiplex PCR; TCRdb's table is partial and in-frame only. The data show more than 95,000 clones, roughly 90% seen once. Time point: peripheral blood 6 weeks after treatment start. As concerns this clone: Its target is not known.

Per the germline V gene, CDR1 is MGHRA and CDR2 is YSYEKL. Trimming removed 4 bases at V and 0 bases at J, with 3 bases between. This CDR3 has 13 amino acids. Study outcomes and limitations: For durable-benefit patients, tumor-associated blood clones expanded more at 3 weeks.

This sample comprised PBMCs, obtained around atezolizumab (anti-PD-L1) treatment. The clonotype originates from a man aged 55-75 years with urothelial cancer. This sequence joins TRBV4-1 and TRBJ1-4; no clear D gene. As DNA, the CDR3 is TGCGCCAGCAGCCCAACAACTAATGAAAAACTGTTTTTT. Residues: CASSPTTNEKLFF.